The clone carrying this TCR beta chain appeared once. These data come from a study of CD4+ T cells in melanoma. The CDR3 is 18 residues long. CDR1 LNHDA and CDR2 SQIVND come from the germline V gene (reference sequence). The V end was cut by 7 bases, the J end by 3 bases, with 25 bases between. The assay was immunoSEQ multiplex PCR, and TCRdb's table has in-frame clones only and misses some. The sample carries some 13,000 clones, around three quarters recorded once. The specimen was cells from a culture (not recorded whether cultured in vitro). The V gene is TRBV19, the J gene TRBJ1-5; no definite D call. The clonotype originates from a human donor with melanoma. In nucleotides, the CDR3 is TGTGCCAGTAACTCAGGTTTTACGGGCAGTAAAGTCAATCAGCCCCAGCATTTT. This encodes CASNSGFTGSKVNQPQHF.